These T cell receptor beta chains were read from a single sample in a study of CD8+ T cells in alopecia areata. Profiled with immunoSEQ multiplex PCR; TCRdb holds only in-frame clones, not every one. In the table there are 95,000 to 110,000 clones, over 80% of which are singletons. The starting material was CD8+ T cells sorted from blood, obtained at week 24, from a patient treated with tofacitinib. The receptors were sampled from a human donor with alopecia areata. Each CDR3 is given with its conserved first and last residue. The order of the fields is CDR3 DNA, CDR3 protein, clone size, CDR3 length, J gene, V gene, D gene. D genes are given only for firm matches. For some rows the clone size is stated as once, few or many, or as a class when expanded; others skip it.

TGTGCCAGCAGGTTGGCAGTAGGGGACACTGAAGCTTTCTTT,CASRLAVGDTEAFF,NA,14,TRBJ1-1,TRBV6-5,NA
TGTGCCAGCAGCTTGCGGGGGGGCCGATCAGATACGCAGTATTTT,CASSLRGGRSDTQYF,NA,15,TRBJ2-3,TRBV11-2,TRBD2
TGTGCCAGCAGCCCGGCCCAACAGGGGAGGAATCAGCCCCAGCATTTT,CASSPAQQGRNQPQHF,NA,16,TRBJ1-5,TRBV7-2,TRBD1
TGTGCCAGCAGCCCCGGACTAGCGGGGGGGATAGATGAGCAGTTCTTC,CASSPGLAGGIDEQFF,NA,16,TRBJ2-1,TRBV5-6,TRBD2
TGCGCCAGCAGCCCGAGCGCGGGGCTCTCATCCTACGAGCAGTACTTC,CASSPSAGLSSYEQYF,NA,16,TRBJ2-7,TRBV4-1,NA
TGTGCCAGCAGCGTGAAGGGAGTGGGGACAGGGGTTACCGGGGAGCTGTTTTTT,CASSVKGVGTGVTGELFF,NA,18,TRBJ2-2,TRBV9,TRBD1
TGTGCCAGCAGCCCGCGGGGGGGGTCCTACAATGAGCAGTTCTTC,CASSPRGGSYNEQFF,once,15,TRBJ2-1,TRBV14,TRBD2
TGTGCCAGCAGTTTGGGACAGGGAGCCTATGGCTACACCTTC,CASSLGQGAYGYTF,NA,14,TRBJ1-2,TRBV27,TRBD1
TGCGCCAGCAGCCAACAGGGTTTGATTTCACCCCTCCACTTT,CASSQQGLISPLHF,NA,14,TRBJ1-6,TRBV4-1,NA
TGCGCCAGCAGCCAAGGTTTCTCTAGCGGCCGCACAGATACGCAGTATTTT,CASSQGFSSGRTDTQYF,NA,17,TRBJ2-3,TRBV4-1,TRBD2
TGCAGCGCCCTCCGGGACAGGGCCCCCTACGAGCAGTACTTC,CSALRDRAPYEQYF,NA,14,TRBJ2-7,TRBV29-1,TRBD1
TGTGCCATCAGTGAGCCCGGACTAGCGGGGGACGATACGCAGTATTTT,CAISEPGLAGDDTQYF,once,16,TRBJ2-3,TRBV10-3,TRBD2
TGTGCCAGCAGCTTAGAGTCCAGTTACAATGAGCAGTTCTTC,CASSLESSYNEQFF,NA,14,TRBJ2-1,TRBV7-6,NA
TGTGCCAGCAGCCCGGGGACTAGCGGTAACACAGATACGCAGTATTTT,CASSPGTSGNTDTQYF,NA,16,TRBJ2-3,TRBV11-3,TRBD2
TGTGCCAGCAGCTTATCACAGGGCACTGAAGCTTTCTTT,CASSLSQGTEAFF,NA,13,TRBJ1-1,TRBV11-2,NA
TGTGCCAGTACAGGGGGGCCGGGTCAGCCCCAGCATTTT,CASTGGPGQPQHF,NA,13,TRBJ1-5,TRBV19,TRBD1
TGTGCCATCAGCCCGACTAGCGGGGGATTCAATGAGCAGTTCTTC,CAISPTSGGFNEQFF,NA,15,TRBJ2-1,TRBV10-3,TRBD2
TGTGCCAGCAGCGGACAGCGAGGAGAGACCCAGTACTTC,CASSGQRGETQYF,NA,13,TRBJ2-5,TRBV6-1,NA
TGTGCCAGCATCCCCCGGGACCGCTACGAGCAGTACTTC,CASIPRDRYEQYF,NA,13,TRBJ2-7,TRBV7-9,NA
TGCAGCGTTGAAGGGAGGGGACAGGGCCAAGAGACCCAGTACTTC,CSVEGRGQGQETQYF,NA,15,TRBJ2-5,TRBV29-1,TRBD1
TGCGCCAGCAGCTTACGAGGAGATGAAAATCAGCCCCAGCATTTT,CASSLRGDENQPQHF,NA,15,TRBJ1-5,TRBV5-1,NA
TGTGCCAGCAGCTTAGGGACTTTCAACGAGCAGTACTTC,CASSLGTFNEQYF,NA,13,TRBJ2-7,TRBV7-9,NA